Below, one TCR beta chain is given with its context. A few counts support this clonotype. Its antigen is not yet known. Per-base quality was not reported, and no clone a single base away is much larger than it. The record originates from a study of T-cell reconstitution after alpha-beta-depleted transplantation in children (dated by TCRdb to the mid-2010s). Context from the whole study: The study quantitatively tracked T-cell immune reconstitution after TCRalphabeta/CD19-depleted allogeneic hematopoietic cell transplantation in children using TCR repertoire profiling. Broader findings and caveats from the paper: Apparently early alphabetaT-cell count recovery about two months after transplant reportedly relied on only several hundred rapidly expanded clones derived from non-depleted graft cells. In some patients, the high TCRbeta diversity seen at day 60 was put down to recipient T cells and intrathymic progenitors that had survived conditioning. The frequencies of hyperexpanded clones fell over the following months, and after one year, T-cell counts and TCRbeta diversity were mostly attributed to newly produced T cells.

The V and J ends are trimmed by 4 bases and 2 bases, leaving 19 bases between them. From a lookup of the germline V gene, CDR1 and CDR2 are SGHTA and FQGTGA. The CDR3 contains 17 residues, cysteine and phenylalanine counted. This entry keeps only the CDR3 DNA: 51 bases, framed from base 1. The library was obtained by PCR. The data were produced on an Illumina HiSeq 2500. Molecular barcoding was employed in the preparation of TCR libraries, with unique molecular identifiers being used to normalize TCRbeta repertoire quantification. Using fastp at Q25 and MiXCR, TCRdb reprocessed the public reads and kept productive beta chains. Under each unique CDR3 protein, matching rows form one entry showing the most common genes and DNA. Recorded for this sample are 250,000 to 400,000 distinct CDR3 sequences; approximately 23% of them occurred a single time. About 10% of the sample goes to the ten largest clones.

This sample's treatment or condition label indicates: allogeneic hematopoietic cell transplantation with graft depleted of TCRalphabeta T cells and CD19 B cells. TCRalphabeta/CD19-depleted allogeneic hematopoietic cell grafts were given to the transplant recipients, all of whom were children. The receptor chain draws on TRBV7-3 and TRBJ2-3; no D segment can be confidently identified. Material: PBMCs, mostly from graft donor cells, obtained 180 days after TCRalphabeta/CD19-depleted stem cell transplant. The origin of this receptor is a male patient aged 10-17 years who had a stem cell transplant for acute lymphoblastic leukemia, so the T cells may come from the graft donor. The sequence in DNA is TGTGCCAGCAGCTCCCGGACCCCCTTAGAATTCACAGATACGCAGTATTTT. This sequence encodes CASSSRTPLEFTDTQYF.